One T cell receptor (beta chain) is described in this entry. The CDR3 spans 17 residues. Germline V gene lookup returns CDR1 LGHNT and CDR2 FRNRAP. Trimming took 1 base from V and 9 from J; bases not matched to a gene: 12. This sample is drawn from a study of shared clonotypes between healthy human individuals. Only Caucasian adults living in Nashville, Tennessee served as donors. The protocol was immunoSEQ multiplex PCR, while the TCRdb copy is restricted to in-frame clones and leaves out a portion. Of over a million clones listed, more than 95% were seen once; the top ten hold roughly 1.2%. Source material: naive CD4+ T cells sorted from blood. Subset of the sample: CD45RA+ positively selected. This chain joins TRBV12-5 and TRBJ2-1, with TRBD2 identical over 10 bases. The sequence was collected from a man aged 30 to 39 in good health. The CDR3 region has the DNA TGTGCTAGTGGTTTGGGAACTTCTAGCGGGAGTTACCGTGAGCAGTTCTTC. It translates to CASGLGTSSGSYREQFF. The variable domain in full, completed from reference TRBV12-5 and TRBJ2-1, reads DARVTQTPRHKVTEMGQEVTMRCQPILGHNTVFWYRQTMMQGLELLAYFRNRAPLDDSGMPKDRFSAEMPDATLATLKIQPSEPRDSAVYFCASGLGTSSGSYREQFFGPGTRLTVL.